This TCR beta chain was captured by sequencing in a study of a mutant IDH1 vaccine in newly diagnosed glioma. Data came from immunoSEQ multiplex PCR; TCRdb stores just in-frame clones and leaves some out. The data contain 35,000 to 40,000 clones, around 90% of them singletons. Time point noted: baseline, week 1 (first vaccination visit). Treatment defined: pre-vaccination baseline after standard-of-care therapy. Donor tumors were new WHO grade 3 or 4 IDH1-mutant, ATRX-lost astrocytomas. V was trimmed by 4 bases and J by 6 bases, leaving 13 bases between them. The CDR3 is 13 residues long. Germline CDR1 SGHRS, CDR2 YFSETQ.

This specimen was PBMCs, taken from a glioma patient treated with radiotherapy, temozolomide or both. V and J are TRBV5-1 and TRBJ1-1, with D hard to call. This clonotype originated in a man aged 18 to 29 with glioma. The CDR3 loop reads CASSPSADAEAFF. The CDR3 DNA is TGCGCCAGCAGCCCCTCCGCCGACGCTGAAGCTTTCTTT. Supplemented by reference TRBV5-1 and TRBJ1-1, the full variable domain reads KAGVTQTPRYLIKTRGQQVTLSCSPISGHRSVSWYQQTPGQGLQFLFEYFSETQRNKGNFPGRFSGRQFSNSRSEMNVSTLELGDSALYLCASSPSADAEAFFGQGTRLTVV.